The entry below gives a single TCR beta chain sequence along with its context. Here immunoSEQ multiplex PCR was the method, and the copy in TCRdb shows in-frame clones only, minus some. The sample has around 200,000 clones, 88% seen once; the top ten hold 2.5% to 3%. This specimen belongs to a study of blood T cell repertoires in COVID-19. Study at large: Sites in the United States, Italy and Spain provided acute and convalescent COVID-19 samples.

Cohort placement rested on clinical history that participants reported themselves. Symptom resolution, clearance, or two negative PCRs marked the recovered donors of Cohort 3. The V end lost 4 bases, the J end lost 6 bases, and 10 bases lay between the germline ends. Germline assignment: CDR1 SGDLS and CDR2 YYNGEE. This CDR3 region has 12 residues. This chain connects TRBV9 to TRBJ1-1; tentatively, D is TRBD1 (5 bases). Sample: PBMCs or T cells enriched from blood (not recorded which). The clonotype comes from a woman aged 25 to 39 who had recovered from COVID-19. The CDR3 sequence: CASSTLTAEAFF. The CDR3 DNA sequence: TGTGCCAGCAGCACCCTGACAGCTGAAGCTTTCTTT.